A selection of T cell receptor beta chains follows, all from one sample in a study of T cell responses to AZD1222 COVID-19 vaccine. TCRdb keeps only in-frame clones here, not all; method: immunoSEQ multiplex PCR. The sample yields about 67,000 clones, about 80% seen once. Specimen: peripheral blood, collected 28 days after the second AZD1222 dose. The source of these receptors is an adult who received the AZD1222 COVID-19 vaccine. The CDR3 runs from the conserved cysteine through the conserved F or W. A D gene is named only where the DNA matches it firmly. Clone size is not always given. Where it is, it says once, few, many or a class for expanded clones.

J gene	V gene	D gene	clone size	CDR3 DNA	CDR3 protein
TRBJ2-7	TRBV5-6	-	-	TGTGCCAGTGACGTGGCTCCAGGGAGAGGCGAGCAGTACTTC	CASDVAPGRGEQYF
TRBJ1-4	TRBV19	TRBD1	-	TGTGCCAGTAGTATCCATCCCCCCACCAGACAGGGGAACTTGGGAAAACTGTTTTTT	CASSIHPPTRQGNLGKLFF
TRBJ2-7	TRBV6-2/TRBV6-3	TRBD2	-	TGTGCCAGCAGTTACGCGGGGGTCTCCTACGAGCAGTACTTC	CASSYAGVSYEQYF
TRBJ2-1	TRBV10-3	TRBD2	-	TGTGCCATCATGCCAAGACTAGCGGGGGGCACGGGCAACAATGAGCAGTTCTTC	CAIMPRLAGGTGNNEQFF
TRBJ1-6	TRBV7-9	-	-	TGTGCCAGCCGCCGGAAGGGCGTTTATAATTCACCCCTCCACTTT	CASRRKGVYNSPLHF
TRBJ2-2	TRBV4-1	TRBD1	-	TGCGCCAGCAGCCAAGGAACCGGGACAGGGAGTCTGTTTTTT	CASSQGTGTGSLFF
TRBJ2-7	TRBV5-1	-	-	TGCGCCAGCAGACCTGTGTATCGGGGCGTCTCCTACGAGCAGTACTTC	CASRPVYRGVSYEQYF
TRBJ2-3	TRBV11-3	-	-	TGTGCCAGCAGCGCGACCGCCACGGCGCAGTATTTT	CASSATATAQYF
TRBJ1-6	TRBV6-4	-	-	TGTGCCAGCAGTGTAAAAGCCACAGGTACCATGATTTCACCCCTCCACTTT	CASSVKATGTMISPLHF
TRBJ1-2	TRBV2	-	once	TGTGCCAGCAGGGGGGATCGGGGAGGCTACACCTTC	CASRGDRGGYTF
TRBJ2-3	TRBV6-6	TRBD2	-	TGTGCCAGCAGGACATCCGGGGGGGCAAGTTTGGATACGCAGTATTTT	CASRTSGGASLDTQYF
TRBJ1-2	TRBV5-1	TRBD1	-	TGCGCCAGCAGCCCGGACGGGTCGGGACAGGGGGTCGGCTACACCTTC	CASSPDGSGQGVGYTF
TRBJ1-2	TRBV5-4	TRBD1	-	TGTGCCAGCAGAGGGACAGGGGGCTATGGCTACACCTTC	CASRGTGGYGYTF
TRBJ1-4	TRBV7-9	TRBD1	-	TGTGCCAGCAGCACCCTACCGGGACAGGACTTAGAAACAACTAATGAAAAACTGTTTTTT	CASSTLPGQDLETTNEKLFF
TRBJ1-5	TRBV19	-	once	TGTGCCAGTAGTGCGTGGGGGTTACTGGACCGGTTGCCCCAGCATTTT	CASSAWGLLDRLPQHF
TRBJ1-1	TRBV6-5	-	-	TGTGCCAGCAGTAACCCGACAGTGGCTGAAGCTTTCTTT	CASSNPTVAEAFF
TRBJ1-1	TRBV6-5	-	-	TGTGCCAGCAGGGCGGACGTGGGGGCTACTGAAGCTTTCTTT	CASRADVGATEAFF
TRBJ1-1	TRBV3-1/TRBV3-2	TRBD1	-	TGTGCCAGCAACAGGGGAGGGCACACTGAAGCTTTCTTT	CASNRGGHTEAFF
TRBJ2-1	TRBV20-1	-	once	TGCAGTGCTAGTCGGATCCGGGGGCTGAATGAGCAGTTCTTC	CSASRIRGLNEQFF
TRBJ1-3	TRBV28	-	-	TGTGCCAGCAGTACACGGACATTTGGAAACACCATATATTTT	CASSTRTFGNTIYF
TRBJ1-6	TRBV14	-	-	TGTGCCAGCAGCCAAGTCGGCCCTTCACCCCTCCACTTT	CASSQVGPSPLHF
TRBJ2-7	TRBV4-1	TRBD1	-	TGCGCCAGCAGCCAGAGGACAGGGGGCTCCTACGAGCAGTACTTC	CASSQRTGGSYEQYF
TRBJ1-1	TRBV30	-	-	TGTGCCTGGAGTGTACCGGGATGCGACTTTAACACTGAAGCTTTCTTT	CAWSVPGCDFNTEAFF
TRBJ2-5	TRBV7-2	-	-	TGTGCCAGCAGCCCGGGACTTCGAGAGACCCAGTACTTC	CASSPGLRETQYF
TRBJ1-1	TRBV12-3/TRBV12-4	-	-	TGTGCCAGCAGTTTTTGGGAGACTGAAGCTTTCTTT	CASSFWETEAFF
TRBJ1-2	TRBV2	TRBD1	-	TGTGCCAGCAGTGAAACCCCAGGGGGCCCCTATGGCTACACCTTC	CASSETPGGPYGYTF
TRBJ2-1	TRBV7-9	-	-	TGTGCCAGCAGCTATGGCGCGAACAATGAGCAGTTCTTC	CASSYGANNEQFF
TRBJ1-4	TRBV10-3	TRBD1	-	TGTGCCATCAGGGGACAGTCGAATGAAAAACTGTTTTTT	CAIRGQSNEKLFF
TRBJ1-3	TRBV27	-	-	TGTGCCAGCAAACGGAATGGTGGGAGCTCTGGAAACACCATATATTTT	CASKRNGGSSGNTIYF
TRBJ1-4	TRBV5-4	-	-	TGTGCCAGCAGCGGAAACAGGGTGGGTGAAAAACTGTTTTTT	CASSGNRVGEKLFF
TRBJ2-2	TRBV5-1	TRBD1	-	TGCGCCAGCAGCTTTTTCACGACAGGGGCTTACACCGGGGAGCTGTTTTTT	CASSFFTTGAYTGELFF
TRBJ1-5	TRBV11-2	TRBD1	-	TGTGCCAGCAGCTTAGGACAGGGTCTGAATCAGCCCCAGCATTTT	CASSLGQGLNQPQHF
TRBJ2-5	TRBV15	TRBD1	-	TGTGCCACGGGACAGGGGTACCAAGAGACCCAGTACTTC	CATGQGYQETQYF
TRBJ2-3	TRBV6-2/TRBV6-3	-	once	TGTGCCAGCAGTTACTCCGGTCGGGGAGCGGCAGATACGCAGTATTTT	CASSYSGRGAADTQYF
TRBJ2-3	TRBV19	-	-	TGTGCCAGTAGCGTGAGGGGTACGGGACACACAGATACGCAGTATTTT	CASSVRGTGHTDTQYF
TRBJ1-5	TRBV7-2	-	-	TGTGCCAGCAGCTTAGATCGAGCTAGCAATCAGCCCCAGCATTTT	CASSLDRASNQPQHF